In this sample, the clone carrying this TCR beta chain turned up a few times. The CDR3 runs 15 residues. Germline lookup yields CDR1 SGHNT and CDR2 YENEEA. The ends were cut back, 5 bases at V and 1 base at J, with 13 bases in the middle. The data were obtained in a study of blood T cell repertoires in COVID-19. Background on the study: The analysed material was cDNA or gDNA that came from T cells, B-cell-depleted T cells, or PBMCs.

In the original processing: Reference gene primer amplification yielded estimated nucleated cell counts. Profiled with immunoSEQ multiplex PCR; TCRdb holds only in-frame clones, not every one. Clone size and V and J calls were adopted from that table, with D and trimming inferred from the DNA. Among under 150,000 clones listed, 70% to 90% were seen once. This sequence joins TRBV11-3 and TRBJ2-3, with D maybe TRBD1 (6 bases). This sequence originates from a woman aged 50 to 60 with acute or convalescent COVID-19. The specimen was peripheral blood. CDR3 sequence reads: CASSQGQLGTDTQYF. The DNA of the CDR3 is TGTGCCAGCAGCCAAGGACAGCTTGGCACAGATACGCAGTATTTT.